This is a list of T cell receptor beta chains from one sample in a study of cytomegalovirus exposure and HLA in healthy donors. The method was immunoSEQ multiplex PCR; TCRdb's version includes in-frame clones alone and lacks a portion of them. The sample consists of about 250,000 clones, around four fifths of them appearing once. The sequencing input was PBMCs. Source of these receptors: a boy aged 10-17 years in good health and CMV-seronegative. CDR3s include the opening cysteine and the closing phenylalanine or tryptophan. Fields, in order: J gene, V gene, D gene, clone size, CDR3 DNA, CDR3 protein. The D gene is left open where the match is weak. Some rows have no size entry. The others give once, few or many, or a class for an expanded clone.

>TRBJ2-1|TRBV7-9|TRBD1|.
TGTGCCAGCAGCTTAGCCCCGGGACAGGGGGACCCCCATGAGCAGTTCTTC
CASSLAPGQGDPHEQFF
>TRBJ2-5|TRBV18|TRBD1|.
TGTGCCAGCTCAGAGGGACAGTCTCCCCAAGAGACCCAGTACTTC
CASSEGQSPQETQYF
>TRBJ1-2|TRBV5-4|.|few
TGTGCCAGCAGCGGGACAAGGACCTTTAACTATGGCTACACCTTC
CASSGTRTFNYGYTF
>TRBJ2-2|TRBV10-3|TRBD2|.
TGTGCCATCAGTGATGAGGTCCGCGGGAGCCACACCGGGGAGCTGTTTTTT
CAISDEVRGSHTGELFF
>TRBJ1-1|TRBV4-1|TRBD1|.
TGCGCCAGCAGCCAAGACAAATGGAGGACAGGGGGCTCTGAAGCTTTCTTT
CASSQDKWRTGGSEAFF
>TRBJ1-5|TRBV19|.|once
TGTGCCAGTAGTTCGACCCCCGTGGAGGGTCGAGGCAATCAGCCCCAGCATTTT
CASSSTPVEGRGNQPQHF
>TRBJ2-5|TRBV2|TRBD2|.
TGTGCCAGCACGACTAGCGGAGAGACCCAGTACTTC
CASTTSGETQYF
>TRBJ2-5|TRBV15|.|.
TGTGCCACCAGCCTGGCTAGTCGTTATCAAGAGACCCAGTACTTC
CATSLASRYQETQYF
>TRBJ2-3|TRBV29-1|TRBD1|.
TGCAGCGTTGAGTTGGGCAGGGGGTCGGCCGATACGCAGTATTTT
CSVELGRGSADTQYF
>TRBJ2-3|TRBV2|TRBD2|.
TGTGCCAGCAGGTTACTAGCGGGGGTACCAGATACGCAGTATTTT
CASRLLAGVPDTQYF
>TRBJ1-1|TRBV5-6|.|.
TGTGCCAGCAGCTTCGCCCAGGAGCGGGGCGAACCAGAAGCTTTCTTT
CASSFAQERGEPEAFF
>TRBJ1-1|TRBV13|.|.
TGTGCCAGCCAGGGGATCGGCACTGAAGCTTTCTTT
CASQGIGTEAFF
>TRBJ1-3|TRBV5-1|.|.
TGCGCCAGCAGCCAACAAGCAGGGGCGAAGGGAAACACCATATATTTT
CASSQQAGAKGNTIYF
>TRBJ2-1|TRBV14|TRBD2|.
TGTGCCAGCAGCCAAGGAGGCGGGGGGGCTTTTTACAATGAGCAGTTCTTC
CASSQGGGGAFYNEQFF
>TRBJ2-1|TRBV19|TRBD1|.
TGTGCCAGTAGTACGAGACAGGGGTGGAATGAGCAGTTCTTC
CASSTRQGWNEQFF
>TRBJ2-1|TRBV7-9|TRBD2|.
TGTGCCAGCATATGGGCTAGCGGGGGTTACAATGAGCAGTTCTTC
CASIWASGGYNEQFF
>TRBJ1-2|TRBV5-6|.|once
TGTGCCAGCAGCTTGGGCAGGGGAGCCTATGGCTACACCTTC
CASSLGRGAYGYTF
>TRBJ2-5|TRBV30|.|once
TGTGCCTGGAACCGGGGAGGCCAAGAGACCCAGTACTTC
CAWNRGGQETQYF
>TRBJ1-2|TRBV28|.|.
TGTGCCAGCAGTGCCCCCGCAGGGTATGGCTACACCTTC
CASSAPAGYGYTF
>TRBJ1-1|TRBV9|TRBD1|.
TGTGCCAGCAGCGGACGACAGGGGGCAGATACTGAAGCTTTCTTT
CASSGRQGADTEAFF
>TRBJ1-4|TRBV20-1|.|once
TGCAGTGCTAGGAGCATGGAAAAACTGTTTTTT
CSARSMEKLFF
>TRBJ1-1|TRBV29-1|.|.
TGCAGCGTTGAGGCGCAGGCGACGAGTATTGAAGCTTTCTTT
CSVEAQATSIEAFF
>TRBJ1-4|TRBV7-8|.|.
TGTGCCAGCAGCTTAGAGGACAGAAATGAAAAACTGTTTTTT
CASSLEDRNEKLFF
>TRBJ1-5|TRBV5-1|TRBD1|.
TGCGCCAGCAGCCCGCAGGGGGTTGGTCAGCCCCAGCATTTT
CASSPQGVGQPQHF
>TRBJ1-4|TRBV5-1|.|.
TGCGCCAGCAGCGCATTAATTGGGACTACATTCGAAAAACTGTTTTTT
CASSALIGTTFEKLFF
>TRBJ2-1|TRBV27|TRBD2|.
TGTGCCAGCAGTTCCCGGACTAGCGGGACCTACAATGAGCAGTTCTTC
CASSSRTSGTYNEQFF
>TRBJ1-2|TRBV6-4|.|.
TGTGCCAGCAGCCCACGGGGGGGGAACTCCTACACCTTC
CASSPRGGNSYTF
>TRBJ2-7|TRBV6-1|.|few
TGTGCCAGCAGTGAATTACTGTACGAGCAGTACTTC
CASSELLYEQYF
>TRBJ2-2|TRBV19|.|.
TGTGCCAGTAGCACCACAGGATTCACCGGGGAGCTGTTTTTT
CASSTTGFTGELFF
>TRBJ2-1|TRBV30|TRBD2|.
TGTGCCTGGACTAGCGGAGGAGCAAATGAGCAGTTCTTC
CAWTSGGANEQFF
>TRBJ2-2|TRBV9|TRBD1|once
TGTGCCAGCAGCGGGAGCGGGACAGGGGGCATGACGAACACCGGGGAGCTGTTTTTT
CASSGSGTGGMTNTGELFF
>TRBJ2-3|TRBV6-6|.|.
TGTGCCAGCATCTTGGGGCCAGATACGCAGTATTTT
CASILGPDTQYF
>TRBJ2-2|TRBV5-1|.|.
TGCGCCAGCAGCGCCGAGGGATACGGGAACACCGGGGAGCTGTTTTTT
CASSAEGYGNTGELFF
>TRBJ1-1|TRBV6-5|.|once
TGTGCCAGCAGCCCTTTCAGGGGAGAAGCTTTCTTT
CASSPFRGEAFF
>TRBJ1-3|TRBV6-6|.|.
TGTGCCAGCAAGGTCTTTCCAGGTATCTCTGGAAACACCATATATTTT
CASKVFPGISGNTIYF
>TRBJ2-2|TRBV6-6|TRBD1|once
TGTGCCAGCAGTGGACAGGTCTCGAACACCGGGGAGCTGTTTTTT
CASSGQVSNTGELFF
>TRBJ1-1|TRBV19|.|.
TGTGCCAGTACCCAGAGGAGGGATCGGACTGAAGCTTTCTTT
CASTQRRDRTEAFF
>TRBJ2-1|TRBV20-1|TRBD2|.
TGCAGTGCTTACGGGGGGACTCCCCAGTTCTTC
CSAYGGTPQFF
>TRBJ1-2|TRBV11-3|.|.
TGTGCCAGCAGCCCAGGGGCAGTAAACTATGGCTACACCTTC
CASSPGAVNYGYTF
>TRBJ1-3|TRBV30|TRBD1|.
TGTGCCTGGAGTACTGGGGACAGGGGGCATTATGGAAACACCATATATTTT
CAWSTGDRGHYGNTIYF
>TRBJ2-1|TRBV7-6|.|.
TGTGCCAGCAGCTTAAGAGGGTCTACCTCCTACAATGAGCAGTTCTTC
CASSLRGSTSYNEQFF
>TRBJ1-1|TRBV30|.|once
TGTGCCTGGAGTAGGGGGGGTGAAGCTTTCTTT
CAWSRGGEAFF
>TRBJ1-1|TRBV6-6|TRBD1|.
TGTGCCAGCACCCTCCCGACAGGGTGGACGAACACTGAAGCTTTCTTT
CASTLPTGWTNTEAFF
>TRBJ2-1|TRBV7-8|TRBD1|.
TGTGCCAGCAGCTTTGACAGGGGGCTCGGAAGGGAGCAGTTCTTC
CASSFDRGLGREQFF
>TRBJ1-1|TRBV18|.|.
TGTGCCAGCTCACCTCAGGGGAACACTGAAGCTTTCTTT
CASSPQGNTEAFF
>TRBJ2-1|TRBV6-8|TRBD2|.
TGTGCCAGCAGTTACCGCGGCAATAGCGGGAGGTACAATGAGCAGTTCTTC
CASSYRGNSGRYNEQFF
>TRBJ2-5|TRBV4-1|.|once
TGCGCCAGCAGCCAAGCGACAGTAGGAGAGACCCAGTACTTC
CASSQATVGETQYF
>TRBJ1-2|TRBV30|.|.
TGTGCCTGGAGTGTACTCGCCTTAAACTATGGCTACACCTTC
CAWSVLALNYGYTF
>TRBJ1-2|TRBV6-1|TRBD1|.
TGTGCCAGCAGTTATGGGACAGGGAGCTATGGCTACACCTTC
CASSYGTGSYGYTF
>TRBJ2-1|TRBV27|.|.
TGTGCCAGCAGTTTGATTCGAACTAGCTACTCATACAATGAGCAGTTCTTC
CASSLIRTSYSYNEQFF